Presented here are 27 T cell receptor beta chains from one specimen sequenced in a study of blood T cell repertoires in COVID-19. Sequencing used immunoSEQ multiplex PCR; TCRdb keeps in-frame clones, though not all of them. The sample consists of roughly 200,000 clones, approximately 80% of them appearing once. The sequenced material came from peripheral blood. Receptors originate from a human donor in a cohort sampled during active COVID-19.

This clone was counted once. The V gene is TRBV19, the J gene TRBJ1-2; D not certain. V was shortened by 4 bases and J by 4 bases, with 22 bases between the two germline ends. The CDR3 runs 17 residues. The V gene's germline CDR1 is LNHDA and CDR2 SQIVND (reference sequence). CDR3: CASSTPKPLAGTYGYTF. The DNA for the CDR3 is TGTGCCAGTAGTACCCCCAAGCCCCTCGCAGGTACCTATGGCTACACCTTC.

This sequence joins TRBV7-3 and TRBJ2-1, with 7 bases matching TRBD2. Germline-derived CDR1 and CDR2 are SGHTA and FQGTGA. Trimming at V came to 5 bases and at J to 4 bases, leaving 14 bases not matched to a gene. The CDR3 consists of 17 residues. This CDR3 reads CASSQAGGRAVYNEQFF. For the CDR3, the DNA is TGTGCCAGCAGCCAGGCAGGAGGGAGGGCCGTTTACAATGAGCAGTTCTTC.

J is TRBJ1-1 and V is TRBV2; 8 bases fit TRBD1. CDR3 length: 14 residues. The germline V gene encodes CDR1 SNHLY and CDR2 FYNNEI. V was pared by 8 bases and J by 0 bases, with 5 bases of the junction left unmatched. This chain's CDR3 is CASGGTGLNTEAFF. The CDR3 DNA is TGTGCCAGCGGGGGGACAGGACTGAACACTGAAGCTTTCTTT.

This CDR3 reads CASSEAAPGYTF. The CDR3 DNA reads as TGTGCCAGCAGCGAGGCAGCCCCCGGCTACACCTTC. The chain uses TRBV13 and TRBJ1-2; D not resolved. Germline loops: CDR1 PRHDT, CDR2 FYEKMQ (reference sequence). With 5 bases removed from V and 8 bases from J, the gap between germline ends came to 12 bases. This CDR3 has 12 amino acids.

The genes are TRBV7-9 and TRBJ1-5; a weak D match, TRBD1 (6 bases). V lost 1 base to trimming and J lost 4 bases, with 11 bases between them. From germline, CDR1 is SEHNR and CDR2 FQNEAQ (reference sequence). The CDR3 loop spans 15 amino acids. CDR3 region: CASSLEGVGNQPQHF. The CDR3 DNA reads as TGTGCCAGCAGCTTAGAGGGGGTCGGGAATCAGCCCCAGCATTTT.

The chain recombines TRBV4-3 with TRBJ1-2; tentatively, D is TRBD1 (5 bases). CDR3 length: 15 amino acids. The germline V and J ends were trimmed by 0 bases and 2 bases, with 10 bases remaining between them. CDR1 and CDR2 (germline): LGHNA, YSLEER. CDR3: CASSQDHNRNYGYTF. The CDR3 region has the DNA TGCGCCAGCAGCCAAGATCATAACAGGAACTATGGCTACACCTTC.

The chain recombines TRBV7-2 with TRBJ2-1; a possible D gene is TRBD2 (6 bases). CDR3 length: 17 residues. V was pared by 5 bases and J by 2 bases, with 19 bases between. Germline V lookup: CDR1 SGHTA, CDR2 FQGNSA. The CDR3 sequence: CASSTQLGDWTYNEQFF. CDR3 DNA sequence: TGTGCCAGCAGCACCCAACTGGGGGACTGGACCTACAATGAGCAGTTCTTC.

J is TRBJ1-5 and V is TRBV7-9, with TRBD1 matching over 8 bases. Per germline, CDR1 SEHNR and CDR2 FQNEAQ (reference sequence). Trimming took 5 bases from V and 4 from J; bases not matched to a gene: 7. CDR3 length equals 15 residues. CDR3 protein: CASSPGTGRNQPQHF. The CDR3 nucleotides read TGTGCCAGCAGCCCCGGGACAGGAAGAAATCAGCCCCAGCATTTT.

This clone showed up just once. This rearrangement joins TRBV24-1 to TRBJ2-7; 8 bases match TRBD1. This CDR3 has 15 residues. Germline CDR1 and CDR2: KGHDR and SFDVKD. Unmatched junction bases numbered 7, after V lost 2 bases and J lost 5 bases. The CDR3 DNA follows: TGTGCCACCAGTGATTCCCGGACAGGGTTGGACGAGCAGTACTTC. Encoded protein: CATSDSRTGLDEQYF.

The V gene is TRBV19, the J gene TRBJ2-2, with TRBD1 identical over 10 bases. The CDR3 contains 17 residues. Per the germline V gene, CDR1 is LNHDA and CDR2 is SQIVND (reference sequence). Losses at the gene ends were 4 bases for V and 5 bases for J; bases not matched to a gene: 10. Written as DNA, the CDR3 is TGTGCCAGTAGTAAAGGGGACAGGGGACGGGGTACCGGGGAGCTGTTTTTT. This sequence encodes CASSKGDRGRGTGELFF. Full variable domain (rest looked up from reference TRBV19 and TRBJ2-2): DGGITQSPKYLFRKEGQNVTLSCEQNLNHDAMYWYRQDPGQGLRLIYYSQIVNDFQKGDIAEGYSVSREKKESFPLTVTSAQKNPTAFYLCASSKGDRGRGTGELFFGEGSRLTVL.

The chain uses TRBV5-1 and TRBJ1-3; 7 bases are a match to TRBD1. Trimming cost V 1 base and J 2 bases; bases outside gene matches: 0. Per germline, CDR1 SGHRS and CDR2 YFSETQ. CDR3 length: 14 amino acids. The chain's CDR3 is CASSLTGAGNTIYF. The DNA of the CDR3 is TGCGCCAGCAGCTTGACAGGGGCTGGAAACACCATATATTTT. Based on the CDR3 plus reference TRBV5-1 and TRBJ1-3, the full variable domain is KAGVTQTPRYLIKTRGQQVTLSCSPISGHRSVSWYQQTPGQGLQFLFEYFSETQRNKGNFPGRFSGRQFSNSRSEMNVSTLELGDSALYLCASSLTGAGNTIYFGEGSWLTVV.

The chain joins TRBV5-4 to TRBJ2-7, with D possibly TRBD1 on 6 matching bases. V was trimmed by 4 bases and J by 4 bases, leaving 9 bases between them. Germline values: CDR1 SGHNT, CDR2 YYREEE (reference sequence). The CDR3 length is 12 residues. This CDR3 is CASSTGPYEQYF. The DNA for the CDR3 is TGTGCCAGCAGCACAGGGCCATACGAGCAGTACTTC.

The chain is built from TRBV5-1 and TRBJ1-1, with TRBD1 matching over 9 bases. The CDR3 runs 14 residues. The V segment lost 8 bases and the J segment 1 base; nucleotides outside the gene matches: 6. Germline V gives CDR1 SGHRS, CDR2 YFSETQ. The chain's CDR3 is CASSQGARNTEAFF. Here the CDR3 DNA reads TGCGCCAGTTCACAGGGGGCACGGAACACTGAAGCTTTCTTT.

V and J are TRBV19 and TRBJ2-5; D may be TRBD2 (5 bases). The germline V and J ends were trimmed by 1 base and 5 bases, with 8 bases remaining between them. The CDR3 spans 13 residues. The germline CDR1 and CDR2 sequences are LNHDA and SQIVND (reference sequence). Written as DNA, the CDR3 is TGTGCCAGTAGTATAGTAGCGCAGGAGACCCAGTACTTC. Translating gives CASSIVAQETQYF. Drawing the rest from reference TRBV19 and TRBJ2-5, the complete variable domain is DGGITQSPKYLFRKEGQNVTLSCEQNLNHDAMYWYRQDPGQGLRLIYYSQIVNDFQKGDIAEGYSVSREKKESFPLTVTSAQKNPTAFYLCASSIVAQETQYFGPGTRLLVL.

The rearrangement links TRBV7-9 to TRBJ1-1; TRBD1 matches 12 bases. CDR1 and CDR2 (germline): SEHNR, FQNEAQ (reference sequence). The ends lost 5 bases at V and 6 bases at J; junction bases unmatched: 13. There are 17 residues in the CDR3. In nucleotides, the CDR3 is TGTGCCAGCAGCACATTAATGGGACAGGGGGCGGGAGCTGAAGCTTTCTTT. Its protein is CASSTLMGQGAGAEAFF.

This sequence joins TRBV4-1 and TRBJ2-1, with a possible D match to TRBD1 (6 bases). V lost 5 bases and J 10 bases, leaving 12 bases between the germline ends. The CDR3 covers 12 residues. The germline V gene encodes CDR1 MGHRA and CDR2 YSYEKL. CDR3 amino acids: CASSFYRVEQFF. CDR3 bases: TGCGCCAGCAGCTTCTACAGGGTAGAGCAGTTCTTC.

V is TRBV18 and J is TRBJ2-7, with 8 bases fitting TRBD1. The CDR3 covers 13 residues. The J segment lost 3 bases and the V segment lost 6 bases, leaving 4 bases of the junction unmatched. Germline CDR1 KGHSH, CDR2 LQKENI. The CDR3 protein is CASSQGANYEQYF. CDR3 DNA: TGTGCCAGCTCGCAGGGGGCTAACTACGAGCAGTACTTC.

V is TRBV2 and J is TRBJ2-1; 8 nucleotides align to TRBD2. Germline assignment: CDR1 SNHLY and CDR2 FYNNEI. The length of the CDR3 is 15 residues. V trimming: 7 bases; J trimming: 4 bases; junction bases outside the gene matches: 9. CDR3 amino acids: CASTRQRETYNEQFF. CDR3 nucleotides: TGTGCCAGCACTCGCCAGCGGGAGACTTACAATGAGCAGTTCTTC.

The chain combines TRBV6-5 with TRBJ2-1; possibly TRBD1 for D (5 bases). From germline, CDR1 is MNHEY and CDR2 SVGAGI. The CDR3 length is 15 residues. V was shortened by 6 bases and J by 1 base, with 13 bases between the two germline ends. In DNA form, the CDR3 reads TGTGCCAGCAGCTCCAGGGTTAATTCCTACAATGAGCAGTTCTTC. Translating it yields CASSSRVNSYNEQFF.

The table lists this clone with a few counts. The chain joins TRBV9 to TRBJ1-6, with D hard to call. Germline V CDR1 and CDR2: SGDLS, YYNGEE. Trimming stripped 0 bases from V and 8 bases from J, with 6 bases between. The length of the CDR3 is 13 residues. CDR3 DNA: TGTGCCAGCAGCGTAGTCTCGGATTCACCCCTCCACTTT. Protein: CASSVVSDSPLHF.

The gene calls are TRBV6-2 or TRBV6-3 and TRBJ2-1; 12 positions match TRBD2. Germline CDR1 is MNHEY and CDR2 is SVGEGT. The CDR3 is 18 amino acids. With V trimmed by 2 bases and J by 5 bases, 10 bases remained unmatched. The DNA for the CDR3 is TGTGCCAGCAGTTACCCACTAAATCTAGCGGGAGGGAACAATGAGCAGTTCTTC. Translating gives CASSYPLNLAGGNNEQFF.

The chain joins TRBV2 to TRBJ2-2, with TRBD2 matching over 10 bases. The length of the CDR3 is 15 residues. Germline-derived CDR1 and CDR2 are SNHLY and FYNNEI. With 5 bases clipped from V and 6 bases from J, the junction kept 6 bases outside the gene matches. This CDR3 reads CASSPERGGPGELFF. The CDR3 bases are TGTGCCAGCAGTCCAGAGCGGGGGGGCCCCGGGGAGCTGTTTTTT.

This chain uses TRBV2 with TRBJ2-7, with 8 nucleotides matching TRBD2. The V and J ends lost 4 bases and 6 bases, in that order; junction bases with no gene match: 5. The CDR3 runs 13 residues. Germline-derived CDR1 and CDR2 are SNHLY and FYNNEI. The CDR3, as DNA: TGTGCCAGCAGTGCCGGTGCGGGAGGCGAGCAGTACTTC. Translation: CASSAGAGGEQYF.

The V call is TRBV3-1 (or the pseudogene TRBV3-2), the J call TRBJ2-7, with D possibly TRBD2 on 6 matching bases. V lost 2 bases and J 5 bases, leaving 10 bases between the germline ends. Germline loops: CDR1 LGHDT, CDR2 YNNKEL (reference sequence). The CDR3 has 13 residues. This CDR3 reads CASSQSWGDEQYF. The CDR3 DNA follows: TGTGCCAGCAGCCAAAGTTGGGGGGACGAGCAGTACTTC.

The V call is TRBV18, the J call TRBJ1-4; TRBD1 matches at 7 bases. After removal of 2 bases from V and 3 bases from J, the junction contained 6 bases not matched to a gene. The V gene's germline CDR1 is KGHSH and CDR2 LQKENI. The length of the CDR3 is 16 residues. CDR3 sequence reads: CASSPGSGGPNEKLFF. The CDR3 nucleotides read TGTGCCAGCTCACCAGGGTCAGGGGGACCTAATGAAAAACTGTTTTTT.

This clone was seen just once. The chain has TRBV6-2 or TRBV6-3 and TRBJ1-1; tentatively, D is TRBD1 (5 bases). CDR3 length: 14 residues. V was clipped by 4 bases and J by 0 bases, with 9 bases between them. Per germline, CDR1 MNHEY and CDR2 SVGEGT. The CDR3 loop is CASSSKTVNTEAFF. The CDR3 nucleotides read TGTGCCAGCAGTTCCAAGACAGTGAACACTGAAGCTTTCTTT.

The V gene is TRBV7-3, the J gene TRBJ2-1, with 9 bases fitting TRBD2. Unmatched junction bases numbered 5, after V lost 4 bases and J lost 10 bases. Germline lookup yields CDR1 SGHTA and CDR2 FQGTGA. CDR3 size: 13 residues. CDR3 nucleotide sequence: TGTGCCAGCAGCTCGGGACTAGCAAGGGAGCAGTTCTTC. The encoded protein is CASSSGLAREQFF.